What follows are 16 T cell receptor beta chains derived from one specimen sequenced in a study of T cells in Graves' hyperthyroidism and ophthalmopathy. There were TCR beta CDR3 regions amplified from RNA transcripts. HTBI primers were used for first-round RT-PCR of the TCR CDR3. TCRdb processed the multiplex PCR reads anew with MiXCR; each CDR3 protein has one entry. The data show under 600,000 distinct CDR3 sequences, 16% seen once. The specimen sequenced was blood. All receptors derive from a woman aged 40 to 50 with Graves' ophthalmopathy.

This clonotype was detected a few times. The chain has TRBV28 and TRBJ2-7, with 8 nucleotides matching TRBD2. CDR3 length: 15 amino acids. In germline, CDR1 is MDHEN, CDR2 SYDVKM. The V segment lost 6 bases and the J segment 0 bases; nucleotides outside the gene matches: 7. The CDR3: CASRPTGGISYEQYF. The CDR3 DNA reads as TGTGCCAGCAGGCCTACGGGGGGGATCTCCTACGAGCAGTACTTC.

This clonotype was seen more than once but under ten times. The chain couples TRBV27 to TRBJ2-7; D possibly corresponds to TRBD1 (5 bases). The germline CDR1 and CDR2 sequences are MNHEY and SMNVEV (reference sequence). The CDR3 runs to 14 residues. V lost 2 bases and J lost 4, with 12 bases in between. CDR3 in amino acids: CASSLSQGGYEQYF. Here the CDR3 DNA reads TGTGCCAGCAGTTTAAGCCAGGGTGGATACGAGCAGTACTTC.

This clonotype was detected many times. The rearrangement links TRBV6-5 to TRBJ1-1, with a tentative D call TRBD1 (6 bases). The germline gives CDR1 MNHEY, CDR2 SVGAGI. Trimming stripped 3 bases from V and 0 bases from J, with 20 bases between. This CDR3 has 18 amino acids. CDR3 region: CASSYLVGGQGMNTEAFF. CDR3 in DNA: TGTGCCAGCAGTTATCTCGTCGGGGGGCAAGGAATGAACACTGAAGCTTTCTTT.

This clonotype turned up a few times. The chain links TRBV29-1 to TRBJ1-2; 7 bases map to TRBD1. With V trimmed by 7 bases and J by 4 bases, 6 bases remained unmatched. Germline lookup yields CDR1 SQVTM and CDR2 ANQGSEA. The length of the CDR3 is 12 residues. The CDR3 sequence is CSAGGQSYGYTF. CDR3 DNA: TGCAGCGCGGGGGGACAGTCCTATGGCTACACCTTC.

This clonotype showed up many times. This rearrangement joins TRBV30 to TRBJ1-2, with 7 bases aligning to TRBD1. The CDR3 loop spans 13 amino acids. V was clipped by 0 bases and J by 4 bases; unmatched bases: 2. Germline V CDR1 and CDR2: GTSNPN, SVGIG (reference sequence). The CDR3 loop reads CAWSVAGGYGYTF. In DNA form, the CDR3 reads TGTGCCTGGAGTGTAGCAGGGGGCTATGGCTACACCTTC.

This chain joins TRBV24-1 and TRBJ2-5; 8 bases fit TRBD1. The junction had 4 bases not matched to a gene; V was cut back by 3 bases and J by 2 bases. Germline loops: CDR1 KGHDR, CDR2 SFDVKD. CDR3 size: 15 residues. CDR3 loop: CATSDAGQAQETQYF. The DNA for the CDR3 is TGTGCCACCAGTGATGCGGGACAGGCTCAAGAGACCCAGTACTTC.

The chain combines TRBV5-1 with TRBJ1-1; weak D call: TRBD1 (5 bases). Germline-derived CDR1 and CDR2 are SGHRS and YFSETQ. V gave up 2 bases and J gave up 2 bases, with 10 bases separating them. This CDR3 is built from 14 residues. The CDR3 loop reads CASSFVGGNTEAFF. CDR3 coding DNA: TGCGCCAGCAGCTTTGTCGGGGGAAACACTGAAGCTTTCTTT.

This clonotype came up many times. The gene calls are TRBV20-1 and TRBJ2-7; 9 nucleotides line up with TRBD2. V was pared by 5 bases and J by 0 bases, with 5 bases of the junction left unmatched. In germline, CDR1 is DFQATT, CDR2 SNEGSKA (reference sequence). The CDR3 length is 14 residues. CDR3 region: CSAPPGLASYEQYF. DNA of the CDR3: TGCAGTGCTCCTCCGGGACTAGCCTCCTACGAGCAGTACTTC.

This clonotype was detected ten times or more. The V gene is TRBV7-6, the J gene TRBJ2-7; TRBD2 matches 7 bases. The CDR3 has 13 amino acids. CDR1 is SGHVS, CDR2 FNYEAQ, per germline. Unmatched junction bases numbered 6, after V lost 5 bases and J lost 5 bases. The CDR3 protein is CASSPRGGDEQYF. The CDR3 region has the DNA TGTGCCAGCAGCCCCCGGGGAGGGGACGAGCAGTACTTC.

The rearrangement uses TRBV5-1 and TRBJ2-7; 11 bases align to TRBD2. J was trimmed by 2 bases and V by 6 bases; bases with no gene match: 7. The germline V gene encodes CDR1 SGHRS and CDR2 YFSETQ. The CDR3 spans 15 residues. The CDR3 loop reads CASTPTSGTAYEQYF. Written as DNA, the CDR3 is TGCGCCAGCACCCCGACTAGCGGGACGGCCTACGAGCAGTACTTC.

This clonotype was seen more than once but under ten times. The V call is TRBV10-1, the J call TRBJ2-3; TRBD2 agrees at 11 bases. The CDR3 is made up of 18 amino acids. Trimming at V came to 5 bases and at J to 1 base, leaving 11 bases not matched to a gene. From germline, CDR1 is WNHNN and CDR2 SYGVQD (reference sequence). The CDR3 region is CASSWVASGGRCTDTQYF. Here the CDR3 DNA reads TGCGCCAGCAGTTGGGTGGCTAGCGGGGGGAGGTGCACAGATACGCAGTATTTT.

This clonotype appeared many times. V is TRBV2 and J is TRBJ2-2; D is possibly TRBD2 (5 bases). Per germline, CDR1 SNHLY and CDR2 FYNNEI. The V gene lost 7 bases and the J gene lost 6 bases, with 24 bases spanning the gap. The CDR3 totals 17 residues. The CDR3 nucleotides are TGTGCCAGCACTAGGAGGCAGAGGGATTTTCTTTCCGGGGAGCTGTTTTTT. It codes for CASTRRQRDFLSGELFF.

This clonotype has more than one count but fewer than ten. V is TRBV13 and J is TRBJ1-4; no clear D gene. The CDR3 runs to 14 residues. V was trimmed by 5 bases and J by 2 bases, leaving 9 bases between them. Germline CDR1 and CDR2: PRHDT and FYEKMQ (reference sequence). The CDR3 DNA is TGTGCCAGCAGCCGGGGTGCCACTAATGAAAAACTGTTTTTT. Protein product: CASSRGATNEKLFF.

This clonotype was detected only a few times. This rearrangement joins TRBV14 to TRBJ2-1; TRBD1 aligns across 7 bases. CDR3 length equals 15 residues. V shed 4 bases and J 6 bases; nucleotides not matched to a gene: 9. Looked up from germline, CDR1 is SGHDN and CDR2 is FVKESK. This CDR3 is CASSPWTGIPNEQFF. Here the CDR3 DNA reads TGTGCCAGCAGCCCGTGGACAGGCATCCCCAATGAGCAGTTCTTC.

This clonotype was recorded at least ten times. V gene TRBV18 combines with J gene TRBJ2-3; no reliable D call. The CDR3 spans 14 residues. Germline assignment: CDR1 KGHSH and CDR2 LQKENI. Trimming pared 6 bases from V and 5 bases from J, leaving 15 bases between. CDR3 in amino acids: CASSFTAARDTQYF. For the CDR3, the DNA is TGTGCCAGCTCCTTCACCGCGGCTCGAGATACGCAGTATTTT.

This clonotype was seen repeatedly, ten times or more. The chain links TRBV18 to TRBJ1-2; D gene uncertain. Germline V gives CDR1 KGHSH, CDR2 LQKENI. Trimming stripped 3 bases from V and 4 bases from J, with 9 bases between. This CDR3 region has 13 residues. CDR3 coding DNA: TGTGCCAGCTCACCCCAGGTAGCCTATGGCTACACCTTC. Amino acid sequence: CASSPQVAYGYTF.